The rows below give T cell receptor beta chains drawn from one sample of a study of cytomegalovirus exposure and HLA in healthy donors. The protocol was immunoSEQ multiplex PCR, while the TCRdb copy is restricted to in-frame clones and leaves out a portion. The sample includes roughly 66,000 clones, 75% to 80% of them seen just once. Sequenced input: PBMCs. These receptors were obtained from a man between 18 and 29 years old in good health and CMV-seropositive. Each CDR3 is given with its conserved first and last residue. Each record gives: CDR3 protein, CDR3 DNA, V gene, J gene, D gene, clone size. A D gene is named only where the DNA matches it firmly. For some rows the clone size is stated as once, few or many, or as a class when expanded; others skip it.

CASSPTGGPSGAFF	TGTGCCAGCAGCCCGACAGGGGGCCCATCCGGAGCTTTCTTT	TRBV14	TRBJ1-1	TRBD1	.
CASSLKWLAGGPSTDTQYF	TGTGCCAGCAGTTTGAAGTGGCTAGCGGGGGGTCCTTCCACAGATACGCAGTATTTT	TRBV5-4	TRBJ2-3	TRBD2	.
CSVVLSREKGYEQYF	TGCAGCGTCGTCCTCTCGCGGGAGAAAGGGTACGAGCAGTACTTC	TRBV29-1	TRBJ2-7	TRBD2	once
CASSPAHLGTDTQYF	TGTGCCAGCTCACCAGCGCACCTAGGCACAGATACGCAGTATTTT	TRBV18	TRBJ2-3	.	.
CATTLDGNEQYF	TGTGCCACCACCTTAGACGGGAACGAGCAGTACTTC	TRBV15	TRBJ2-7	.	.
CASSEWAQPQHF	TGCGCCAGCAGTGAATGGGCTCAGCCCCAGCATTTT	TRBV10-2	TRBJ1-5	.	few
CASSEGSGSPGELFF	TGTGCCAGCAGTGAAGGTAGCGGGAGTCCCGGGGAGCTGTTTTTT	TRBV2	TRBJ2-2	TRBD2	once
CATSRGRGSTTEAFF	TGTGCCACCAGCAGAGGACGGGGGAGCACCACTGAAGCTTTCTTT	TRBV15	TRBJ1-1	.	.
CASSIRGPQHF	TGTGCCAGCAGTATAAGAGGGCCCCAGCATTTT	TRBV2	TRBJ1-5	.	.
CASSQEPGQGPYNEQFF	TGCGCCAGCAGCCAAGAGCCGGGCCAGGGCCCCTACAATGAGCAGTTCTTC	TRBV4-1	TRBJ2-1	.	.
CASTLDRNTEAFF	TGTGCCAGCACCCTAGACAGGAACACTGAAGCTTTCTTT	TRBV2	TRBJ1-1	.	few
CASREPGGHTEAFF	TGTGCCAGCAGAGAACCCGGGGGGCACACTGAAGCTTTCTTT	TRBV6-1	TRBJ1-1	.	.
CASRTQGNTEAFF	TGTGCCAGCAGGACTCAGGGGAACACTGAAGCTTTCTTT	TRBV6-1	TRBJ1-1	.	few
CASSPMTGHYGYTF	TGTGCCAGCAGTCCGATGACAGGGCACTATGGCTACACCTTC	TRBV28	TRBJ1-2	TRBD1	.
CASSYRTSHYEQYF	TGTGCCAGCAGTTACCGGACTAGCCACTACGAGCAGTACTTC	TRBV6-5	TRBJ2-7	TRBD2	.
CASSSEGNTEAFF	TGTGCCAGCAGTTCCGAGGGGAACACTGAAGCTTTCTTT	TRBV6-5	TRBJ1-1	.	.
CAWSYPQGNGLYGYTF	TGTGCCTGGAGCTACCCCCAGGGGAATGGCCTCTATGGCTACACCTTC	TRBV30	TRBJ1-2	.	.
CASSLGDRGNGYTF	TGCGCCAGCAGCTTGGGGGACAGGGGGAATGGCTACACCTTC	TRBV5-1	TRBJ1-2	TRBD1	.
CASSQGSSWGSGETQYF	TGCGCCAGCAGCCAAGGGTCCTCTTGGGGCTCGGGAGAGACCCAGTACTTC	TRBV4-1	TRBJ2-5	.	few
CATSRDRSNTEAFF	TGTGCCACCAGCAGGGACAGGTCGAACACTGAAGCTTTCTTT	TRBV15	TRBJ1-1	TRBD1	.
CASSEYLAGELFF	TGTGCCAGCAGTGAATATTTAGCCGGGGAGCTGTTTTTT	TRBV25-1	TRBJ2-2	.	.
CASSVEGEGQPQHF	TGTGCCAGCAGCGTAGAGGGGGAGGGCCAGCCCCAGCATTTT	TRBV9	TRBJ1-5	.	.
CASSLGHRGRANYGYTF	TGTGCCAGCAGCTTGGGACACAGGGGAAGGGCTAACTATGGCTACACCTTC	TRBV5-4	TRBJ1-2	TRBD1	.
CASTPRGSEPQHF	TGTGCCAGTACCCCCAGGGGATCGGAGCCCCAGCATTTT	TRBV19	TRBJ1-5	.	few
CASSGAGGTVPTEAFF	TGTGCCAGCAGTGGGGCGGGAGGGACGGTGCCCACTGAAGCTTTCTTT	TRBV6-1	TRBJ1-1	.	few
CASSQGQGVYEQYF	TGTGCCAGCAGCCAAGGACAGGGAGTCTACGAGCAGTACTTC	TRBV6-1	TRBJ2-7	TRBD1	many
CASSPGKGQIKETQYF	TGTGCCAGCAGCCCCGGTAAGGGACAGATAAAAGAGACCCAGTACTTC	TRBV5-4	TRBJ2-5	TRBD1	once
CASSVGSGGGPYEQYF	TGTGCCAGCAGCGTGGGGAGTGGCGGGGGTCCCTACGAGCAGTACTTC	TRBV9	TRBJ2-7	TRBD2	few
CASSSRDRGFEQYF	TGTGCCAGCAGTAGCCGGGACAGGGGGTTCGAGCAGTACTTC	TRBV6-1	TRBJ2-7	TRBD1	.
CASSYSNMGQETAFF	TGTGCCAGCAGTTACTCTAATATGGGACAGGAGACAGCTTTCTTT	TRBV6-5	TRBJ1-1	TRBD1	.
CASSPRQGTGNEQFF	TGTGCCAGCAGCCCCCGTCAGGGCACTGGGAATGAGCAGTTCTTC	TRBV4-2	TRBJ2-1	.	.
CATSGLTDYGYTF	TGCGCCACTTCGGGACTGACCGACTATGGCTACACCTTC	TRBV4-1	TRBJ1-2	.	.
CASTETGSNNEKLFF	TGTGCCAGCACCGAGACAGGGTCTAATAATGAAAAACTGTTTTTT	TRBV2	TRBJ1-4	TRBD1	.
CASSEGETGSYGYTF	TGTGCCAGCAGTGAAGGAGAGACAGGATCCTATGGCTACACCTTC	TRBV6-1	TRBJ1-2	.	.
CAWSNTGDSPLHF	TGTGCCTGGAGTAATACAGGGGATTCACCCCTCCACTTT	TRBV30	TRBJ1-6	TRBD1	.
CASSLVPGTPNYEQYF	TGCGCCAGCAGCTTGGTCCCCGGGACACCGAACTACGAGCAGTACTTC	TRBV5-1	TRBJ2-7	.	.
CASSRQGTNTGELFF	TGTGCCAGCAGCCGACAGGGAACGAACACCGGGGAGCTGTTTTTT	TRBV7-2	TRBJ2-2	TRBD1	.
CASSFGVTTEAFF	TGTGCCAGCAGCTTTGGAGTGACCACTGAAGCTTTCTTT	TRBV5-6	TRBJ1-1	.	.
CASRVQDSYEQYF	TGTGCCAGCAGAGTACAGGACTCCTACGAGCAGTACTTC	TRBV6-1	TRBJ2-7	.	.
CASRGGTNTEAFF	TGTGCCAGCAGGGGGGGGACGAACACTGAAGCTTTCTTT	TRBV7-8	TRBJ1-1	.	.
CASSLGPGDYGYTF	TGTGCCAGCAGCTTAGGACCAGGGGACTATGGCTACACCTTC	TRBV6-5	TRBJ1-2	.	.
CASSFQGNYEQYF	TGTGCCAGCAGTTTTCAGGGGAACTACGAGCAGTACTTC	TRBV28	TRBJ2-7	.	.
CASSEGGTSHEQYF	TGCGCCAGCAGTGAAGGGGGGACTAGCCACGAGCAGTACTTC	TRBV10-1	TRBJ2-7	TRBD2	.
CSVGEGGANVLTF	TGCAGCGTTGGGGAGGGTGGGGCCAACGTCCTGACTTTC	TRBV29-1	TRBJ2-6	TRBD2	once
CASSLATSGRDTQYF	TGTGCCAGCAGCTTGGCTACTAGCGGGAGAGATACGCAGTATTTT	TRBV7-6	TRBJ2-3	TRBD2	.
CSVLGVGNQPQHF	TGCAGCGTTTTAGGGGTCGGGAATCAGCCCCAGCATTTT	TRBV29-1	TRBJ1-5	.	.
CASSATGGAGEKLFF	TGTGCCAGCAGCGCTACAGGGGGCGCGGGGGAAAAACTGTTTTTT	TRBV9	TRBJ1-4	TRBD1	.
CASSLSSGFGEQFF	TGTGCCAGCAGCTTAAGTAGTGGGTTCGGGGAGCAGTTCTTC	TRBV7-9	TRBJ2-1	.	.
CASSSRYHSGANVLTF	TGTGCCAGCAGTTCACGCTACCACTCTGGGGCCAACGTCCTGACTTTC	TRBV6-5	TRBJ2-6	.	few
CASSSTSGLSYNEQFF	TGTGCCAGCAGTTCGACTAGCGGGCTATCCTACAATGAGCAGTTCTTC	TRBV2	TRBJ2-1	TRBD2	.
CASSQELTSKYSEQYF	TGTGCCAGCAGCCAGGAATTGACTAGTAAGTACTCCGAGCAGTACTTC	TRBV4-2	TRBJ2-7	.	.
CASSYWGGDQNTEAFF	TGTGCCAGCAGTTACTGGGGGGGGGACCAGAACACTGAAGCTTTCTTT	TRBV6-5	TRBJ1-1	.	.
CASSVERSSYNEQFF	TGTGCCAGCAGTGTTGAGAGAAGCTCCTACAATGAGCAGTTCTTC	TRBV2	TRBJ2-1	.	.
CASSTAGGPNEQFF	TGTGCCAGTAGTACAGCGGGGGGGCCAAATGAGCAGTTCTTC	TRBV19	TRBJ2-1	TRBD2	.